Listed below are T cell receptor beta chains from one sample, sequenced in a study of blood T cell repertoires in COVID-19. Libraries were prepared by immunoSEQ multiplex PCR; TCRdb keeps only in-frame clonotypes and omits some of them. Among 280,000 or so clones, about 90% were seen once, and the ten largest hold around 2.1%. The sample taken for sequencing was peripheral blood. These receptors all stem from a woman in her twenties or thirties who had recovered from COVID-19. Both conserved end residues are part of each CDR3. Each record gives: clone size, J gene, D gene, V gene, CDR3 DNA, CDR3 protein. The D gene is left open where the match is weak. The listing skips clone size in some rows; elsewhere it reads once, few, many or a size class.

few,TRBJ2-5,TRBD1,TRBV5-1,TGCGCCAGCAGCGGAGGGACAGGGGGTTACCAAGAGACCCAGTACTTC,CASSGGTGGYQETQYF
.,TRBJ1-2,TRBD1,TRBV12-5,TGTGCTAGTGGTTCGGAGGACAGGGTTTATGGCTACACCTTC,CASGSEDRVYGYTF
once,TRBJ1-2,TRBD1,TRBV27,TGTGCCAGCAGCCAACAGGGGACCTCCTATGGCTACACCTTC,CASSQQGTSYGYTF
.,TRBJ1-6,.,TRBV5-1,TGCGCCAGCAGCAGGCAGGGGCGAAATTCACCCCTCCACTTT,CASSRQGRNSPLHF
.,TRBJ2-1,TRBD1,TRBV4-1,TGCGCCAGCAGCCAAGGCCGGGACAGGTTGGGCAATGAGCAGTTCTTC,CASSQGRDRLGNEQFF
.,TRBJ2-7,.,TRBV7-8,TGTGCCAGCAGCTCGTTGGGCCTTCCTGGCGAGCAGTACTTC,CASSSLGLPGEQYF
.,TRBJ2-3,.,TRBV5-1,TGCGCCAGCAGCTTGTCTAGTTTCGCAGATACGCAGTATTTT,CASSLSSFADTQYF
once,TRBJ2-7,TRBD1,TRBV13,TGTGCCAGCAGCCGGATCACAGGGGCCTACGAGCAGTACTTC,CASSRITGAYEQYF
.,TRBJ1-5,TRBD1,TRBV27,TGTGCCAGCAGTCCCGATTGGACAGGGTTATTTCTCTTGAATCAGCCCCAGCATTTT,CASSPDWTGLFLLNQPQHF
.,TRBJ2-7,.,TRBV30,TGTGCTTGGAAATTGTCTTACGAGCAGTACTTC,CAWKLSYEQYF
.,TRBJ1-3,.,TRBV5-1,TGCGCCAGCAGCTCAGGGGAAGGTGGAAACACCATATATTTT,CASSSGEGGNTIYF
.,TRBJ2-3,.,TRBV30,TGTGCCTGGAGGGGCGCAGATACGCAGTATTTT,CAWRGADTQYF
.,TRBJ1-2,.,TRBV28,TGTGCCAGCAGTCCCCCGGACAGATCCTATGGCTACACCTTC,CASSPPDRSYGYTF
.,TRBJ2-5,.,TRBV2,TGTGCCAGCATTCTCATCAGGGAAGAGACCCAGTACTTC,CASILIREETQYF
.,TRBJ1-2,.,TRBV5-1,TGCGCCAGCAGCTTGGTAGGGGCGGACTATGGCTACACCTTC,CASSLVGADYGYTF
.,TRBJ1-2,.,TRBV6-5,TGTGCCAGCAGTTACCAGGGGCGTAACTATGGCTACACCTTC,CASSYQGRNYGYTF